This T cell receptor (beta chain) was profiled in a study of T cells in localized non-small cell lung cancer. This clone appeared once. Its antigen is not known. V gave up 1 base and J gave up 1 base, with 7 bases separating them. Germline loops: CDR1 LNHNV, CDR2 YYDKDF (reference sequence). This CDR3 has 15 amino acids. Study-level points and caveats: An association was observed between higher blood T cell density and longer overall survival. Adjacent lung tissue had a median about 58 of the top 100 clones found in the tumor. Sequencing involved a lone tumor region, leaving heterogeneity possible. Adjacent uninvolved lung had the highest clonality, suggesting focused antigen responses.

The data were produced by immunoSEQ multiplex PCR, yet TCRdb's version contains in-frame clones alone and is incomplete. Of 15,000 to 20,000 clones listed, 85% to 90% are singletons. The chain is built from TRBV15 and TRBJ2-2; D is unresolved. The sequence derives from a woman between 35 and 75 years old with stage III lung adenocarcinoma. The material sequenced was peripheral blood mononuclear cells, taken before any cancer treatment. Here the CDR3 reads CATSRGTLNTGELFF. The CDR3 DNA follows: TGTGCCACCAGCAGAGGCACCCTGAACACCGGGGAGCTGTTTTTT.